The next 27 T cell receptor beta chains were all read from a single sample in a study of cytomegalovirus exposure and HLA in healthy donors. The PCR was carried out with 60 Vbeta primers and 13 Jbeta primers. The protocol was immunoSEQ multiplex PCR, while the TCRdb copy is restricted to in-frame clones and leaves out a portion. Among 70,000 to 90,000 clones listed, more than 60% were seen once. Material for sequencing was PBMCs. All receptors derive from a man aged 40-49 years in good health and CMV-seronegative.

This clone turned up a few times. This chain joins TRBV18 and TRBJ1-1, with D perhaps matching TRBD1 (6 bases). The CDR3 extends over 13 amino acids. Germline assignment: CDR1 KGHSH and CDR2 LQKENI. The germline V and J ends were trimmed by 4 bases and 1 base, with 7 bases remaining between them. In DNA form, the CDR3 reads TGTGCCAGCTCACTGACAGGGAACACTGAAGCTTTCTTT. Its protein product is CASSLTGNTEAFF.

This chain connects TRBV10-2 to TRBJ2-7; TRBD1 is a possible D gene (6 bases). Per the germline V gene, CDR1 is WSHSY and CDR2 is SAAADI. The CDR3 has 14 residues. Trimming shortened V by 2 bases and J by 6 bases, and 14 bases separated the two germline ends. CDR3 bases: TGCGCCAGCAGTGAGCAGGGGCCTACCTCCGAGCAGTACTTC. This encodes CASSEQGPTSEQYF.

J is TRBJ2-3 and V is TRBV5-1; 14 nucleotides align to TRBD2. V gave up 5 bases and J gave up 3 bases; unmatched junction bases: 5. Germline V gene sequence: CDR1 SGHRS, CDR2 YFSETQ. This CDR3 spans 16 amino acids. CDR3 nucleotide sequence: TGCGCCAGCAGGACTAGCGGGGGGGCGGAAACAGATACGCAGTATTTT. This translates into CASRTSGGAETDTQYF.

CDR3 sequence: CASTLGGTEAFF. CDR3 DNA sequence: TGTGCCAGCACTCTCGGGGGGACTGAAGCTTTCTTT. V usage is TRBV7-9 and J usage is TRBJ1-1; D possibly corresponds to TRBD1 (5 bases). Germline CDR1 and CDR2: SEHNR and FQNEAQ (reference sequence). V lost 7 bases and J lost 5, with 11 bases in between. There are 12 residues in the CDR3.

As regards this clone: The sample carries other DNA sequences with the same CDR3. The chain joins TRBV7-6 to TRBJ1-1; no clear D gene. V was pared by 0 bases and J by 0 bases, with 8 bases between. Germline V gene data show CDR1 as SGHVS and CDR2 as FNYEAQ. CDR3 length equals 15 residues. The CDR3 sequence: CASSLAGGMNTEAFF. For the CDR3, the DNA is TGTGCCAGCAGCTTAGCAGGAGGGATGAACACTGAAGCTTTCTTT. Looking up the rest from reference TRBV7-6 and TRBJ1-1 gives the full variable domain: GAGVSQSPRYKVTKRGQDVALRCDPISGHVSLYWYRQALGQGPEFLTYFNYEAQQDKSGLPNDRFSAERPEGSISTLTIQRTEQRDSAMYRCASSLAGGMNTEAFFGQGTRLTVV.

This chain uses TRBV25-1 with TRBJ2-1, with 10 bases matching TRBD2. The CDR3 has 16 amino acids. The V gene end was trimmed by 8 bases and the J gene end by 7 bases; junction bases not matched to a gene: 14. Germline V gene sequence: CDR1 MGHDK, CDR2 SYGVNS. CDR3 sequence reads: CASGSTAGGLENEQFF. The CDR3 DNA reads TGTGCCAGCGGATCCACAGCGGGAGGGCTGGAGAATGAGCAGTTCTTC.

The chain combines TRBV19 with TRBJ2-7, with 10 bases identical to TRBD2. The CDR3 is 24 amino acids. CDR1 and CDR2 (germline): LNHDA, SQIVND (reference sequence). The junction had 31 bases not matched to a gene; V was cut back by 3 bases and J by 2 bases. The CDR3 DNA reads TGTGCCAGTAGTATCCCAAAGCCCCCCTCCAGCGGGAGGGAGCAGGGGGAGGGCGCCTACGAGCAGTACTTC. As protein: CASSIPKPPSSGREQGEGAYEQYF. Looking up the rest from reference TRBV19 and TRBJ2-7 gives the full variable domain: DGGITQSPKYLFRKEGQNVTLSCEQNLNHDAMYWYRQDPGQGLRLIYYSQIVNDFQKGDIAEGYSVSREKKESFPLTVTSAQKNPTAFYLCASSIPKPPSSGREQGEGAYEQYFGPGTRLTVT.

This clone has just one count. The chain uses TRBV9 and TRBJ2-7, with 8 bases fitting TRBD2. Unmatched junction bases numbered 5, after V lost 0 bases and J lost 0 bases. Germline V lookup: CDR1 SGDLS, CDR2 YYNGEE. The CDR3 runs 16 residues. The CDR3 DNA reads as TGTGCCAGCAGCGTAGGCCTTAGCGGGAACTCCTACGAGCAGTACTTC. It is translated as CASSVGLSGNSYEQYF.

The chain carries TRBV2 and TRBJ1-1; D may be TRBD1 (6 bases). Trimming cost V 7 bases and J 1 base, with 13 bases left between them. This CDR3 comprises 14 residues. CDR1 is SNHLY and CDR2 is FYNNEI in the germline V gene. The CDR3, as DNA: TGTGCCAGCACTGGGGACACCGCGAACACTGAAGCTTTCTTT. It encodes CASTGDTANTEAFF.

V usage is TRBV6-1 and J usage is TRBJ1-1; D remains ambiguous. Germline-derived CDR1 and CDR2 are MNHNS and SASEGT. V was trimmed by 5 bases and J by 3 bases, leaving 10 bases between them. CDR3 size: 13 residues. CDR3 amino acids: CASSTSVDTEAFF. DNA for the CDR3: TGTGCCAGCAGTACGAGCGTGGACACTGAAGCTTTCTTT.

V is TRBV6-6 and J is TRBJ2-7; 8 nucleotides line up with TRBD1. This CDR3 spans 12 amino acids. Germline V gene lookup returns CDR1 MNHNY and CDR2 SVGAGI (reference sequence). The trim removed 7 bases at V and 5 bases at J, leaving 4 bases unmatched. CDR3 sequence reads: CASTRTGNEQYF. The CDR3, as DNA: TGTGCCAGCACCAGGACAGGGAACGAGCAGTACTTC.

The chain combines TRBV6-1 with TRBJ1-1; 12 bases align to TRBD1. The V gene's germline CDR1 is MNHNS and CDR2 SASEGT. V lost 6 bases to trimming and J lost 1 base; unmatched junction nucleotides: 3. CDR3 size: 15 residues. For the CDR3, the DNA is TGTGCCAGCAGCTGGGACAGGGGGCGGAACACTGAAGCTTTCTTT. Protein product: CASSWDRGRNTEAFF.

CDR3: CSAREGAEAFF. The DNA of the CDR3 is TGCAGTGCTAGAGAGGGGGCAGAAGCTTTCTTT. The chain employs TRBV20-1 and TRBJ1-1, with D possibly being TRBD1 (6 bases). The length of the CDR3 is 11 residues. The germline V gene encodes CDR1 DFQATT and CDR2 SNEGSKA (reference sequence). Deletions cut 0 bases from V and 8 bases from J, with 7 bases between.

This chain uses TRBV10-2 with TRBJ1-6, with 9 bases lining up with TRBD1. The CDR3 has 12 amino acids. CDR1 is WSHSY, CDR2 SAAADI, per germline. V lost 7 bases and J lost 12; bases outside the gene matches: 4. CDR3 DNA sequence: TGCGCCAGCACCTTGGACAGGGGACCCCTCCACTTT. Protein sequence: CASTLDRGPLHF.

V gene TRBV10-2 combines with J gene TRBJ1-2; D is unclear. Germline-derived CDR1 and CDR2 are WSHSY and SAAADI. The ends were cut back, 7 bases at V and 6 bases at J, with 18 bases in the middle. The CDR3 is 14 amino acids. The chain's CDR3 is CASKVPGSSDGYTF. The DNA for the CDR3 is TGCGCCAGCAAGGTTCCGGGGTCTTCGGATGGCTACACCTTC.

The chain employs TRBV18 and TRBJ1-2; D not certain. CDR1 and CDR2 (germline): KGHSH, LQKENI. The CDR3 covers 13 residues. Trimming took off 2 bases at V and 8 bases at J, with 12 bases between the two ends. The CDR3 region has the DNA TGTGCCAGCTCACCAGCCCAAGCGAGGGGCTACACCTTC. Protein product: CASSPAQARGYTF.

The rearrangement uses TRBV5-6 and TRBJ1-6; possible D gene TRBD1, 5 bases. The V gene lost 4 bases and the J gene lost 7 bases, with 12 bases spanning the gap. Germline V gene data show CDR1 as SGHDT and CDR2 as YYEEEE. The CDR3 length is 14 residues. DNA for the CDR3: TGTGCCAGCAGCCGGGCGGGGGACAATTCACCCCTCCACTTT. As protein: CASSRAGDNSPLHF.

This rearrangement joins TRBV5-1 to TRBJ2-7; 8 positions match TRBD1. Trimming removed 0 bases from V and 2 bases from J; junction bases left unmatched: 7. This CDR3 region has 16 residues. Looked up from germline, CDR1 is SGHRS and CDR2 is YFSETQ. CDR3 coding DNA: TGCGCCAGCAGCTTGGCCGTTTGGACAGGGACCTACGAGCAGTACTTC. This sequence encodes CASSLAVWTGTYEQYF.

V and J are TRBV19 and TRBJ2-2; the match to TRBD2 covers 8 bases. The germline CDR1 and CDR2 sequences are LNHDA and SQIVND (reference sequence). CDR3 length: 14 residues. The V gene end was trimmed by 6 bases and the J gene end by 3 bases; junction bases not matched to a gene: 3. DNA of the CDR3: TGTGCCAGTAGCGGGGGGGACGACACCGGGGAGCTGTTTTTT. Translation gives CASSGGDDTGELFF.

The J gene is TRBJ2-7, the V gene TRBV27; the D gene is possibly TRBD1 (5 bases). This CDR3 is 15 amino acids long. V gave up 5 bases and J gave up 3 bases, with 17 bases separating them. Germline CDR1 reads MNHEY; CDR2 reads SMNVEV (reference sequence). Written as DNA, the CDR3 is TGTGCCAGCAGTCCCCGGTCGCAGGGTGACTACGAGCAGTACTTC. Protein product: CASSPRSQGDYEQYF.

V is TRBV2 and J is TRBJ2-7; 10 bases are a match to TRBD1. CDR1 and CDR2 from the germline V gene are SNHLY and FYNNEI. This CDR3 has 15 amino acids. V lost 5 bases to trimming and J lost 5 bases; unmatched junction nucleotides: 9. This CDR3 is CASSYRDRGLDEQYF. DNA for the CDR3: TGTGCCAGCAGTTACCGGGACAGGGGTCTCGACGAGCAGTACTTC.

V and J are TRBV7-9 and TRBJ2-7; perhaps TRBD2 as D (5 bases). Germline CDR1 SEHNR, CDR2 FQNEAQ (reference sequence). The V gene lost 0 bases and the J gene lost 7 bases, with 10 bases spanning the gap. CDR3 size: 13 residues. CDR3 coding DNA: TGTGCCAGCAGCTTAGCGCCGGGGTTAGAGCAGTACTTC. Protein product: CASSLAPGLEQYF.

V gene TRBV5-1 combines with J gene TRBJ2-1; 12 nucleotides match TRBD2. Germline V gene data show CDR1 as SGHRS and CDR2 as YFSETQ. The CDR3 is 19 residues long. V was pared by 2 bases and J by 2 bases, with 11 bases of the junction left unmatched. The CDR3 region has the DNA TGCGCCAGCAGCTTCCCGACTAGCGGGGGATCGTTGCCCTACAATGAGCAGTTCTTC. This codes for CASSFPTSGGSLPYNEQFF.

Only one count was recorded for this clone. The J gene is TRBJ2-7, the V gene TRBV28, with 9 bases lining up with TRBD1. Germline loops: CDR1 MDHEN, CDR2 SYDVKM. Trimming cost V 5 bases and J 3 bases; bases outside gene matches: 5. The CDR3 is 14 amino acids. CDR3 DNA sequence: TGTGCCAGCAGTCCGGGACAGGGAGGCTACGAGCAGTACTTC. Translating it yields CASSPGQGGYEQYF. The complete variable domain, with remaining parts taken from reference TRBV28 and TRBJ2-7, reads DVKVTQSSRYLVKRTGEKVFLECVQDMDHENMFWYRQDPGLGLRLIYFSYDVKMKEKGDIPEGYSVSREKKERFSLILESASTNQTSMYLCASSPGQGGYEQYFGPGTRLTVT.

This clone was seen only a few times. The chain links TRBV14 to TRBJ2-7; D unclear. The germline V gene has CDR1 SGHDN and CDR2 FVKESK. This CDR3 contains 12 residues. The germline V and J ends were trimmed by 5 bases and 4 bases, with 9 bases remaining between them. The CDR3 nucleotides are TGTGCCAGCAGCGAGCTGCGATACGAGCAGTACTTC. It encodes CASSELRYEQYF.

This chain connects TRBV6-5 to TRBJ1-4, with 11 bases identical to TRBD1. The CDR3 is 14 residues long. The ends lost 5 bases at V and 7 bases at J; junction bases unmatched: 3. Germline CDR1 is MNHEY and CDR2 is SVGAGI. The CDR3 DNA is TGTGCCAGCAGTAGGGACAGGGGGAGTGAAAAACTGTTTTTT. It encodes CASSRDRGSEKLFF.

V and J are TRBV6-8 and TRBJ2-1; maybe TRBD1 (6 bases). With 5 bases removed from V and 12 bases from J, the gap between germline ends came to 17 bases. The germline V gene has CDR1 MNHGY and CDR2 SAAAGT. The CDR3 loop spans 13 amino acids. In DNA, the CDR3 is TGTGCCAGCAGTCAGGGGTGGCGGCAAGTGCAGTTCTTC. It specifies CASSQGWRQVQFF.